The rows below give T cell receptor beta chains drawn from one sample of a study of T and B cells in COVID-19 patients. TCRdb recomputed calls from the multiplex PCR reads with MiXCR, one row per CDR3 protein. The table lists 13,000 to 15,000 distinct CDR3 sequences, under 30% of them singletons. Specimen: blood. These receptors originate from a human donor who had recovered from COVID-19. CDR3s include the opening cysteine and the closing phenylalanine or tryptophan. The order of the fields is D gene, clone size, V gene, CDR3 length, J gene, CDR3 protein, CDR3 DNA. The D gene is left open where the match is weak. The size entry is marked missing in some rows and otherwise reads once, few, many or a size class.

TRBD1	few	TRBV18	13	TRBJ2-7	CASSRDRTYEQYF	TGTGCCAGCTCACGGGACAGGACCTACGAGCAGTACTTC
TRBD1	-	TRBV5-4	13	TRBJ1-4	CTSSQDRAGELFF	TGTACCAGCAGCCAGGACAGGGCAGGCGAACTGTTTTTT
-	-	TRBV25-1	12	TRBJ2-1	CASSESGVEQFF	TGTGCCAGCAGTGAATCAGGGGTCGAGCAGTTCTTC
TRBD1	few	TRBV7-6	16	TRBJ1-5	CASSLGTGMSNQPQHF	TGTGCCAGCAGCCTTGGGACAGGCATGAGCAATCAGCCCCAGCATTTT
-	many	TRBV6-5	15	TRBJ2-1	CASNFRNSSYNEQFF	TGTGCCAGCAATTTCCGGAATAGCTCCTACAATGAGCAGTTCTTC
-	many	TRBV19	15	TRBJ1-5	CASSIGGQSHQPQHF	TGTGCCAGTAGTATAGGAGGGCAGAGTCATCAGCCCCAGCATTTT
TRBD1	-	TRBV5-4	16	TRBJ1-2	CASSLGGQVVFGGYTF	TGTGCCAGCAGCTTGGGGGGACAGGTGGTCTTCGGTGGCTACACCTTC
TRBD1	-	TRBV29-1	13	TRBJ2-7	CSGTAGTDYAQYF	TGCAGCGGAACAGCCGGGACAGATTACGCGCAGTACTTC
-	-	TRBV18	14	TRBJ1-2	CASSPTESYYGYTF	TGTGCCAGCTCACCGACGGAGAGCTACTATGGCTACACCTTC
-	medium-sized	TRBV29-1	13	TRBJ1-5	CSVVVQSNQPQHF	TGCAGCGTTGTAGTCCAATCTAATCAGCCCCAGCATTTT
-	medium-sized	TRBV27	12	TRBJ2-1	CASSLRGSEQFF	TGTGCCAGCAGTCTCAGGGGTAGTGAGCAGTTCTTC
-	medium-sized	TRBV27	14	TRBJ2-7	CASSPGMASREQYF	TGTGCCAGCAGTCCGGGGATGGCTAGCAGGGAGCAGTACTTC
TRBD2	-	TRBV5-1	15	TRBJ2-1	CASSLGTSPDNEQFF	TGCGCCAGCAGCTTGGGGACTAGCCCCGACAATGAGCAGTTCTTC
-	many	TRBV12-3/TRBV12-4	18	TRBJ2-6	CASSNRSETVSGANVLTF	TGTGCCAGCAGTAACAGGTCTGAGACAGTCTCTGGGGCCAACGTCCTGACTTTC
TRBD1	medium-sized	TRBV15	17	TRBJ2-1	CATSRVGGTGVRHEQFF	TGTGCCACCAGCAGAGTAGGGGGGACAGGGGTGAGACATGAGCAGTTCTTC
TRBD2	-	TRBV11-1	15	TRBJ2-4	CASSFAGGERNIQYF	TGTGCCAGCAGCTTTGCGGGGGGGGAGCGAAACATTCAGTACTTC
TRBD1	few	TRBV12-3/TRBV12-4	15	TRBJ2-3	CASRPMGQGTDTQYF	TGTGCCAGCAGACCGATGGGACAGGGCACAGATACGCAGTATTTT
-	few	TRBV6-1	13	TRBJ1-1	CASRGSLVTEAFF	TGTGCCAGCAGGGGAAGTTTGGTCACTGAAGCTTTCTTT
-	-	TRBV18	14	TRBJ1-5	CASSPPGGNQPQHF	TGTGCCAGCTCACCACCTGGGGGAAATCAGCCCCAGCATTTT
TRBD1	medium-sized	TRBV6-5	15	TRBJ2-7	CASRPGSRQGYEQYF	TGTGCCAGCAGACCCGGTTCGAGACAGGGTTACGAGCAGTACTTC
-	-	TRBV20-1	14	TRBJ2-7	CSARDPDSSYEQYF	TGCAGTGCTAGAGATCCTGACAGCTCCTACGAGCAGTACTTC
TRBD2	medium-sized	TRBV12-3/TRBV12-4	15	TRBJ2-2	CASKDGGWGTGELFF	TGTGCCTCCAAGGACGGGGGGTGGGGCACCGGGGAGCTGTTTTTT
TRBD2	few	TRBV7-9	16	TRBJ2-2	CASSLGAGTNTGELFF	TGTGCCAGCAGCTTAGGAGCGGGGACGAACACCGGGGAGCTGTTTTTT
TRBD1	-	TRBV5-6	13	TRBJ2-5	CASSLRQGETQYF	TGCGCCAGCAGCTTAAGACAGGGAGAGACCCAGTACTTC
-	many	TRBV6-1	16	TRBJ2-6	CASSEGPVKGANVLTF	TGTGCCAGCAGCGAGGGACCGGTGAAAGGGGCCAACGTCCTGACTTTC
TRBD2	-	TRBV7-9	16	TRBJ2-7	CASSPLGGRPSYEQYF	TGTGCCAGCAGCCCCCTTGGCGGGAGGCCCTCCTACGAGCAGTACTTC
-	-	TRBV12-3/TRBV12-4	14	TRBJ1-5	CASKPTGGGQPQHF	TGTGCCAGCAAACCAACGGGTGGGGGTCAGCCCCAGCATTTT
TRBD1	-	TRBV5-6	16	TRBJ1-1	CASSITGGGRNTEAFF	TGTGCCAGCAGCATAACAGGGGGCGGTCGGAACACTGAAGCTTTCTTT
-	-	TRBV5-6	16	TRBJ2-7	CASRRVAAGSFSEQYF	TGTGCCAGCAGACGGGTGGCTGCAGGGTCATTTAGCGAGCAGTACTTC
-	few	TRBV30	14	TRBJ2-7	CAWTEKGYIYEQYF	TGTGCCTGGACCGAAAAGGGATACATCTACGAGCAGTACTTC
TRBD1	many	TRBV27	15	TRBJ1-4	CASSNRGVGNEKLFF	TGTGCCAGCAGCAACAGGGGCGTTGGTAATGAAAAACTGTTTTTT
TRBD2	many	TRBV6-1	15	TRBJ2-7	CASSEGTSGLYEQYF	TGTGCCAGCAGTGAAGGGACTAGCGGTCTCTACGAGCAGTACTTC
-	medium-sized	TRBV27	12	TRBJ1-6	CASSFRNSPLHF	TGTGCCAGCAGTTTCCGGAATTCACCCCTCCACTTT
TRBD1	many	TRBV6-6	15	TRBJ2-2	CASRLGQGPTGELFF	TGTGCCAGCAGGCTCGGACAGGGTCCCACCGGGGAGCTGTTTTTT
TRBD2	many	TRBV6-2/TRBV6-3	17	TRBJ2-2	CATDTGLAGKNTGELFF	TGTGCCACCGACACGGGACTAGCGGGAAAGAACACCGGGGAGCTGTTTTTT
-	medium-sized	TRBV6-1	14	TRBJ2-2	CASTTAGNTGELFF	TGTGCCAGCACAACCGCAGGGAACACCGGGGAGCTGTTTTTT
-	-	TRBV27	15	TRBJ2-5	CASSPGAGLAETQYF	TGTGCCAGCAGCCCCGGGGCAGGGCTTGCGGAGACCCAGTACTTC
-	once	TRBV4-3	15	TRBJ2-1	CASSERRAFEDEQFF	TGCGCCAGCAGCGAACGGAGGGCCTTCGAAGATGAGCAGTTCTTC
TRBD2	medium-sized	TRBV27	15	TRBJ2-7	CASSPISGSRGEQYF	TGTGCCAGCAGTCCAATCAGCGGGAGTCGAGGCGAGCAGTACTTC
TRBD1	medium-sized	TRBV19	17	TRBJ2-2	CASVRTGDPSNTGELFF	TGTGCCAGCGTTAGAACAGGGGACCCCTCGAACACCGGGGAGCTGTTTTTT
-	many	TRBV5-5	13	TRBJ2-7	CASSLDRKREQYF	TGTGCCAGCAGCTTGGACAGAAAAAGGGAGCAGTACTTC
TRBD2	many	TRBV6-5	14	TRBJ2-1	CASSYVAGYNEQFF	TGTGCCAGCAGTTACGTAGCGGGTTACAATGAGCAGTTCTTC
-	medium-sized	TRBV19	12	TRBJ2-7	CASTSGGPEQYF	TGTGCCAGTACCTCCGGGGGACCCGAGCAGTACTTC